This T cell receptor (beta chain) was sequenced during a study of T cell responses to AZD1222 COVID-19 vaccine. Findings of the study overall: In the spike-specific TCR repertoire, nearly half reportedly target unmutated variant regions. The number of AZD1222 recipients seropositive at baseline was only five or six. Females outnumbered males among donors, who were mostly white British; clonal diversity was possibly underestimated.

Data came from immunoSEQ multiplex PCR; TCRdb stores just in-frame clones and leaves some out. The sample has approximately 180,000 clones, about 86% seen once. About this clone: The antigen is not known.

Trimming removed 3 bases at V and 5 bases at J, with 7 bases between. CDR1 and CDR2 from the germline V gene are SGHTA and FQGNSA. The CDR3 loop spans 12 amino acids. The receptor was derived from an adult in good health. This specimen was peripheral blood, taken on day 0 of AZD1222 vaccination. The chain has TRBV7-2 and TRBJ1-2, with unresolved D. The CDR3 DNA is TGTGCCAGCAGCTTCCCCGGTTATGGCTACACCTTC. Amino acids: CASSFPGYGYTF.